This paragraph covers one TCR beta chain sequence. Clones were sequenced by immunoSEQ multiplex PCR, and TCRdb holds only the in-frame ones, with some missing. The data hold fewer than 50,000 clones, with roughly four fifths observed a single time. The data belong to a study of immune evolution from preneoplasia to lung adenocarcinoma. There are 14 residues in the CDR3. The germline gives CDR1 SGHAT, CDR2 FQNNGV. V lost 2 bases and J lost 3, with 7 bases in between. The receptor was isolated from a person between 60 and 69 years old with lung adenocarcinoma. The chain has TRBV11-2 and TRBJ2-2; D gene ambiguous. Sequenced material: FFPE invasive lung adenocarcinoma tissue. Here the CDR3 DNA reads TGTGCCAGCAGCTTAATCTCCTACACCGGGGAGCTGTTTTTT. Translation: CASSLISYTGELFF.